This T cell receptor (beta chain) was retrieved from a study of T cell responses to AZD1222 COVID-19 vaccine. The wider study: Pooling was applied to second doses at about 4 or about 12 weeks. Overall study results and limits: Spike-specific TCR depth and breadth grew after two AZD1222 doses.

Profiling relied on immunoSEQ multiplex PCR, and the TCRdb table lists in-frame clones only, not all of them. This sample has around 130,000 clones; 85% to 95% occur once, and the top ten carry around 1.5%. The germline V gene has CDR1 SGHNT and CDR2 YENEEA. CDR3 length: 16 residues. The junction had 10 bases not matched to a gene; V was cut back by 5 bases and J by 2 bases. To note about this clone: The antigen is not known.

The receptor was isolated from an adult in good health. Sequenced here: peripheral blood, sampled on day 0 of AZD1222 vaccination. V gene TRBV11-3 combines with J gene TRBJ2-3, with TRBD1 matching 7 bases. The CDR3 loop reads CASSPWGQSHTDTQYF. For the CDR3, the DNA is TGTGCCAGCAGCCCGTGGGGACAGAGCCACACAGATACGCAGTATTTT.